This T cell receptor (beta chain) is from a study of blood T cell repertoires in COVID-19. Only in-frame clones appear in the TCRdb table, and some are missing; sequencing was by immunoSEQ multiplex PCR. The table shows under 250,000 clones, with around four fifths occurring only once. The CDR3 consists of 13 residues. V gave up 6 bases and J gave up 3 bases, with 11 bases separating them. CDR1 is LNHDA and CDR2 is SQIVND in the germline V gene (reference sequence). The chain combines TRBV19 with TRBJ1-1; D unclear. Sequences were obtained from PBMCs or T cells enriched from blood (not recorded which). The origin of this receptor is a woman aged 45-60 years who had been exposed to COVID-19. The CDR3 loop is CASSARYDTEAFF. In nucleotides, the CDR3 is TGTGCCAGTAGCGCCAGATATGACACTGAAGCTTTCTTT.